These T cell receptor beta chains were read from a single sample in a study of OX40 agonist ivuxolimab in advanced cancers. TCRdb's table, derived via immunoSEQ multiplex PCR, lists solely in-frame clones and lacks some. The repertoire holds around 82,000 clones, with roughly nine tenths as singletons. This material consisted of CD4+ or CD8+ T cells sorted from blood, taken in a trial of the OX40 agonist ivuxolimab. The source of these receptors is an adult with an advanced solid tumor such as melanoma, head and neck, liver or kidney cancer. CDR3s include the opening cysteine and the closing phenylalanine or tryptophan. The D gene is left open where the match is weak. Only some rows state a clone size, as once, few, many or a class for expanded clones.

CDR3 DNA: TGTGCCAGCAGTTACTTTGGCTTGCGGAACACTGAAGCTTTCTTT
CDR3 protein: CASSYFGLRNTEAFF
D gene: .
clone size: .
V gene: TRBV6-5
J gene: TRBJ1-1

CDR3 DNA: TGTGCCAGCAGCGTCGAGGACAGGGTCTACGAGCAGTACTTC
CDR3 protein: CASSVEDRVYEQYF
D gene: TRBD1
clone size: .
V gene: TRBV9
J gene: TRBJ2-7

CDR3 DNA: TGCGCCAGCAGCTCCCTGGACGGCTACAATGAGCAGTTCTTC
CDR3 protein: CASSSLDGYNEQFF
D gene: .
clone size: .
V gene: TRBV5-1
J gene: TRBJ2-1

CDR3 DNA: TGCAGCGTTGAAGGGGACTTGAGCTCCTACAATGAGCAGTTCTTC
CDR3 protein: CSVEGDLSSYNEQFF
D gene: .
clone size: .
V gene: TRBV29-1
J gene: TRBJ2-1

CDR3 DNA: TGTGCCAGCAGCTTAGGGACAGCGAACACCGGGGAGCTGTTTTTT
CDR3 protein: CASSLGTANTGELFF
D gene: .
clone size: .
V gene: TRBV11-2
J gene: TRBJ2-2

CDR3 DNA: TGTGCCTGGAGGAGAGCGAACACCGGGGAGCTGTTTTTT
CDR3 protein: CAWRRANTGELFF
D gene: .
clone size: once
V gene: TRBV30
J gene: TRBJ2-2

CDR3 DNA: TGCAGCGTTGAAGGATGGGAAACCAAAAACATTCAGTACTTC
CDR3 protein: CSVEGWETKNIQYF
D gene: .
clone size: .
V gene: TRBV29-1
J gene: TRBJ2-4

CDR3 DNA: TGTGCCAGCTCAGGGAGTGGCAGGGACTATGGCTACACCTTC
CDR3 protein: CASSGSGRDYGYTF
D gene: .
clone size: .
V gene: TRBV18
J gene: TRBJ1-2

CDR3 DNA: TGTGCCAGCAGTTTTCTGGACAGGAGCTACGAGCAGTACTTC
CDR3 protein: CASSFLDRSYEQYF
D gene: TRBD1
clone size: .
V gene: TRBV27
J gene: TRBJ2-7

CDR3 DNA: TGTGCCATCAGTACGGGCAACGAGCAGTACTTC
CDR3 protein: CAISTGNEQYF
D gene: .
clone size: .
V gene: TRBV10-3
J gene: TRBJ2-7

CDR3 DNA: TGTGCCAGCAGCGGGGTCGAAGAGACCCAGTACTTC
CDR3 protein: CASSGVEETQYF
D gene: .
clone size: .
V gene: TRBV27
J gene: TRBJ2-5

CDR3 DNA: TGCAGCGTTGAAGGGTGGAGACTAGCGGGAGGTACCGGGGAGCTGTTTTTT
CDR3 protein: CSVEGWRLAGGTGELFF
D gene: TRBD2
clone size: .
V gene: TRBV29-1
J gene: TRBJ2-2

CDR3 DNA: TGTGCCAGCAGTGGATGGACAGGGAACACAGATACGCAGTATTTT
CDR3 protein: CASSGWTGNTDTQYF
D gene: TRBD1
clone size: .
V gene: TRBV6-1
J gene: TRBJ2-3

CDR3 DNA: TGTGCCAGCAGCTTAAGCCCGGGGGCCTACGAGCAGTACTTC
CDR3 protein: CASSLSPGAYEQYF
D gene: .
clone size: .
V gene: TRBV7-3
J gene: TRBJ2-7

CDR3 DNA: TGTGCCAGCAGCTCCCGCCCGGGACCACCCTACAATGAGCAGTTCTTC
CDR3 protein: CASSSRPGPPYNEQFF
D gene: .
clone size: .
V gene: TRBV28
J gene: TRBJ2-1

CDR3 DNA: TGCGCCAGCAGTGAGGCTCCGGGAGGGCCGGACAATGAGCAGTTCTTC
CDR3 protein: CASSEAPGGPDNEQFF
D gene: TRBD2
clone size: .
V gene: TRBV10-1
J gene: TRBJ2-1

CDR3 DNA: TGTGCCAGCAGCTTAGCGCCGAACGAGCAGTACTTC
CDR3 protein: CASSLAPNEQYF
D gene: .
clone size: .
V gene: TRBV7-9
J gene: TRBJ2-7

CDR3 DNA: TGTGCCAGCAGTCAAGGGGGTTTGTCCTACAATGAGCAGTTCTTC
CDR3 protein: CASSQGGLSYNEQFF
D gene: .
clone size: .
V gene: TRBV28
J gene: TRBJ2-1

CDR3 DNA: TGTGCCAGCAGCCCCGGGACTACCTACGAGCAGTACTTC
CDR3 protein: CASSPGTTYEQYF
D gene: TRBD2
clone size: .
V gene: TRBV2
J gene: TRBJ2-7

CDR3 DNA: TGTGCCAGCAGTGTAGGGGGCGCGACTTACGAGCAGTACTTC
CDR3 protein: CASSVGGATYEQYF
D gene: TRBD1
clone size: .
V gene: TRBV9
J gene: TRBJ2-7

CDR3 DNA: TGTGCCAGCAGCTTAGCGTGGGGTACTCGTTCCGGGTTCTCTGGAAACACCATATATTTT
CDR3 protein: CASSLAWGTRSGFSGNTIYF
D gene: .
clone size: once
V gene: TRBV7-8
J gene: TRBJ1-3

CDR3 DNA: TGTGCCAGCAGCTCCCGGACAGGGGGCCCTGAAGCTTTCTTT
CDR3 protein: CASSSRTGGPEAFF
D gene: TRBD1
clone size: .
V gene: TRBV13
J gene: TRBJ1-1

CDR3 DNA: TGTGCCAGCAGTGACCCTCGGGGGGCGAACTATGGCTACACCTTC
CDR3 protein: CASSDPRGANYGYTF
D gene: .
clone size: .
V gene: TRBV25-1
J gene: TRBJ1-2

CDR3 DNA: TGTGCCAGCAGGGGGACTAGCGGGATTTCGACCGGGGAGCTGTTTTTT
CDR3 protein: CASRGTSGISTGELFF
D gene: TRBD2
clone size: .
V gene: TRBV2
J gene: TRBJ2-2

CDR3 DNA: TGTGCCAGCAGCTCCCGGGGGGGACTGGATATGGAGACCCAGTACTTC
CDR3 protein: CASSSRGGLDMETQYF
D gene: TRBD2
clone size: .
V gene: TRBV11-3
J gene: TRBJ2-5

CDR3 DNA: TGTGCCAGCAGCCCCCCCAATCTGGGGGTTGATGAGACCCAGTACTTC
CDR3 protein: CASSPPNLGVDETQYF
D gene: .
clone size: .
V gene: TRBV7-6
J gene: TRBJ2-5

CDR3 DNA: TGTGCCAGCAGGGGCAGCTCCTACGAGCAGTACTTC
CDR3 protein: CASRGSSYEQYF
D gene: .
clone size: few
V gene: TRBV27
J gene: TRBJ2-7

CDR3 DNA: TGTGCCAGCGGGGGAACAGCGGAAAAAAACGAGCAGTACTTC
CDR3 protein: CASGGTAEKNEQYF
D gene: .
clone size: .
V gene: TRBV6-6
J gene: TRBJ2-7

CDR3 DNA: TGTGCCAGCAGCCGAGGGACTCTCGAGCAGTACTTC
CDR3 protein: CASSRGTLEQYF
D gene: .
clone size: .
V gene: TRBV7-9
J gene: TRBJ2-7

CDR3 DNA: TGTGCCTGGACCAGAGGAGGAACAACTGAAGCTTTCTTT
CDR3 protein: CAWTRGGTTEAFF
D gene: .
clone size: once
V gene: TRBV30
J gene: TRBJ1-1

CDR3 DNA: TGTGCCAGCAGTTTCCAGACAGGGGGGCCCCATGAAAAACTGTTTTTT
CDR3 protein: CASSFQTGGPHEKLFF
D gene: TRBD1
clone size: .
V gene: TRBV28
J gene: TRBJ1-4

CDR3 DNA: TGTGCCAGCAGATGGAATGAGCAGTTCTTC
CDR3 protein: CASRWNEQFF
D gene: .
clone size: .
V gene: TRBV6-5
J gene: TRBJ2-1

CDR3 DNA: TGTGCCAGCAGCTTGGAGGGCAGGGGGGCAGATACGCAGTATTTT
CDR3 protein: CASSLEGRGADTQYF
D gene: .
clone size: .
V gene: TRBV11-2
J gene: TRBJ2-3

CDR3 DNA: TGCGCCAGCAGCTTGGGACAGGGCCGTGGAAACACCATATATTTT
CDR3 protein: CASSLGQGRGNTIYF
D gene: TRBD1
clone size: .
V gene: TRBV5-1
J gene: TRBJ1-3

CDR3 DNA: TGTGCCTGGAGTATAATCTACACAGATACGCAGTATTTT
CDR3 protein: CAWSIIYTDTQYF
D gene: .
clone size: .
V gene: TRBV30
J gene: TRBJ2-3

CDR3 DNA: TGTGCCAGCAGTTTAGTAGCGGGGGACCCCTACGAGCAGTACTTC
CDR3 protein: CASSLVAGDPYEQYF
D gene: TRBD2
clone size: once
V gene: TRBV27
J gene: TRBJ2-7

CDR3 DNA: TGTGCCAGCAGCCAACAAAGGACTGGGAATGAGCAGTTCTTC
CDR3 protein: CASSQQRTGNEQFF
D gene: .
clone size: .
V gene: TRBV14
J gene: TRBJ2-1

CDR3 DNA: TGTGCCAGCAGCTTGGGGGGTCAAGAGACCCAGTACTTC
CDR3 protein: CASSLGGQETQYF
D gene: .
clone size: .
V gene: TRBV5-5
J gene: TRBJ2-5

CDR3 DNA: TGTGCCTCAAACGAGGGATGGACGGGCACAGATACGCAGTATTTT
CDR3 protein: CASNEGWTGTDTQYF
D gene: .
clone size: .
V gene: TRBV11-3
J gene: TRBJ2-3

CDR3 DNA: TGTGCCAGCAGTATTGGAGGAGGATCCTACAATGAGCAGTTCTTC
CDR3 protein: CASSIGGGSYNEQFF
D gene: .
clone size: .
V gene: TRBV28
J gene: TRBJ2-1

CDR3 DNA: TGCGCCAGCAGCCTTCAGGGGAGGGGACTAGCAGACGAGCAGTACTTC
CDR3 protein: CASSLQGRGLADEQYF
D gene: TRBD2
clone size: .
V gene: TRBV5-1
J gene: TRBJ2-7

CDR3 DNA: TGTGCCAGCAGCTTGGTGACTAGCGGCTACAATGAGCAGTTCTTC
CDR3 protein: CASSLVTSGYNEQFF
D gene: TRBD2
clone size: .
V gene: TRBV5-6
J gene: TRBJ2-1

CDR3 DNA: TGTGCCATAGCGGCAGGGTGGAACACTGAAGCTTTCTTT
CDR3 protein: CAIAAGWNTEAFF
D gene: .
clone size: .
V gene: TRBV27
J gene: TRBJ1-1

CDR3 DNA: TGTGCCAGCAGCTTTATGGACGAGCAGTACTTC
CDR3 protein: CASSFMDEQYF
D gene: .
clone size: .
V gene: TRBV5-6
J gene: TRBJ2-7

CDR3 DNA: TGTGCCAGCAGTGAAAGGGGTTATCAGCCCCAGCATTTT
CDR3 protein: CASSERGYQPQHF
D gene: .
clone size: many
V gene: TRBV25-1
J gene: TRBJ1-5